These T cell receptor beta chains were read from a single sample in a study of long-term antiretroviral therapy in people with HIV. The assay was immunoSEQ multiplex PCR, and TCRdb's table has in-frame clones only and misses some. The sample contains almost 35,000 clones, around 84% of which appear only once. Material: unsorted PBMCs, obtained roughly 2.9 years before starting antiretroviral therapy. These TCRs come from a woman aged 30 to 39 with HIV. Both conserved end residues are part of each CDR3. The order of the fields is clone size, D gene, J gene, V gene, CDR3 protein, CDR3 DNA. The D gene is left open where the match is weak. Where a row states a size, it is once, few, many or the class of an expanded clone; other rows omit it.

>.|TRBD1|TRBJ1-1|TRBV5-6
CASSSDRASLGGTEAFF
TGTGCCAGCAGCTCGGACAGGGCTTCACTGGGGGGCACTGAAGCTTTCTTT
>.|.|TRBJ1-5|TRBV6-1
CASRFMAQTQPQHF
TGTGCCAGCAGGTTCATGGCCCAAACTCAGCCCCAGCATTTT
>once|.|TRBJ2-1|TRBV14
CASSQVADNEQFF
TGTGCCAGCAGCCAAGTAGCGGACAATGAGCAGTTCTTC
>.|.|TRBJ2-3|TRBV4-1
CASSQGPITDTQYF
TGCGCCAGCAGCCAAGGCCCTATTACAGATACGCAGTATTTT
>few|.|TRBJ1-6|TRBV7-9
CASSLGSYNSPLHF
TGTGCCAGCAGCTTAGGCTCCTATAATTCACCCCTCCACTTT
>.|.|TRBJ2-3|TRBV11-2
CASSPARTDTQYF
TGTGCCAGCAGCCCAGCCCGCACAGATACGCAGTATTTT
>.|.|TRBJ1-2|TRBV5-4
CASSPGSLKTYGYTF
TGTGCCAGCAGTCCCGGGTCCCTAAAAACCTATGGCTACACCTTC
>.|.|TRBJ1-5|TRBV7-2
CASSLRGFSGNQPQHF
TGTGCCAGCAGCTTAAGGGGCTTCTCGGGCAATCAGCCCCAGCATTTT
>.|TRBD2|TRBJ2-3|TRBV7-2
CASSLVGLAGGQGTQYF
TGTGCCAGCAGCTTAGTCGGGCTAGCGGGGGGGCAGGGTACGCAGTATTTT
>.|.|TRBJ2-7|TRBV19
CASSIGRGIYEQYF
TGTGCCAGTAGTATCGGGCGAGGGATCTACGAGCAGTACTTC
>.|TRBD1|TRBJ2-7|TRBV2
CASSSLGQGVYEQYF
TGTGCCAGCAGTTCCTTAGGGCAGGGGGTCTACGAGCAGTACTTC
>once|TRBD2|TRBJ2-1|TRBV30
CAWRGNSIAGSYNEQFF
TGTGCCTGGAGAGGGAATTCAATAGCGGGTAGCTACAATGAGCAGTTCTTC
>.|.|TRBJ1-1|TRBV6-4
CASKASGNTEAFF
TGTGCCAGCAAAGCCAGCGGAAACACTGAAGCTTTCTTT
>few|TRBD1|TRBJ1-5|TRBV19
CASSLTGGNQPQHF
TGTGCCAGTAGTCTGACAGGGGGCAATCAGCCCCAGCATTTT
>.|.|TRBJ1-6|TRBV14
CASSQETLRSPLHF
TGTGCCAGCAGCCAAGAAACGCTCCGCTCACCCCTCCACTTT
>.|.|TRBJ2-3|TRBV7-9
CASSLGWGRRLPTDTQYF
TGTGCCAGCAGCTTAGGGTGGGGGCGCCGACTACCCACAGATACGCAGTATTTT
>.|.|TRBJ1-6|TRBV15
CATSSSYNSPLHF
TGTGCCACCAGCAGTTCCTATAATTCACCCCTCCACTTT
>medium-sized|.|TRBJ1-1|TRBV6-1
CASSEWGWGPDTEAFF
TGTGCCAGCAGTGAATGGGGATGGGGCCCGGACACTGAAGCTTTCTTT
>once|TRBD1|TRBJ2-5|TRBV5-1
CASSFTGQGSWETQYF
TGCGCCAGCAGCTTCACTGGACAGGGAAGTTGGGAGACCCAGTACTTC
>.|TRBD1|TRBJ1-1|TRBV12-5
CASGLGPALTGGNAEAFF
TGTGCTAGTGGTTTGGGTCCAGCCTTGACAGGGGGCAACGCTGAAGCTTTCTTT
>.|.|TRBJ1-4|TRBV11-2
CASRLYGEATGKLFF
TGTGCCAGCAGACTATATGGAGAGGCCACGGGAAAACTGTTTTTT
>.|.|TRBJ1-2|TRBV10-3
CAISEAAKNYGYTF
TGTGCCATCAGTGAGGCAGCTAAAAACTATGGCTACACCTTC
>.|TRBD1|TRBJ2-5|TRBV2
CASTSDRGQGETQYF
TGTGCCAGCACTTCGGACAGGGGGCAAGGAGAGACCCAGTACTTC
>.|TRBD2|TRBJ2-5|TRBV7-6
CASSPRLAGGETQYF
TGTGCCAGCAGCCCCAGACTAGCGGGGGGAGAGACCCAGTACTTC
>once|.|TRBJ2-3|TRBV19
CASSVGTYLDTQYF
TGTGCCAGTTCTGTCGGGACTTATTTGGATACGCAGTATTTT
>once|TRBD1|TRBJ1-5|TRBV6-5
CASRDGQGTQHF
TGTGCCAGCAGAGACGGACAGGGCACCCAGCATTTT
>.|TRBD2|TRBJ2-2|TRBV5-1
CASTLRGGPDGELFF
TGCGCCAGCACACTTCGGGGGGGCCCTGACGGGGAGCTGTTTTTT